These T cell receptor beta chains were read from a single sample in a study of blood T cell repertoires in COVID-19. Assay: immunoSEQ multiplex PCR; the TCRdb copy retains only in-frame clones and omits some. The table includes approximately 200,000 clones, roughly four fifths detected once. Sample: PBMCs or T cells enriched from blood (not recorded which). The receptor source for this set is a man aged 35 to 55 who had recovered from COVID-19. CDR3s include the opening cysteine and the closing phenylalanine or tryptophan. D genes are given only for firm matches. A row's size may be missing; if present it is once, few, many or a size class.

size	D	V	J	DNA	CDR3
NA	NA	TRBV14	TRBJ1-1	TGTGCCAGCCGACAGAACATGAACACTGAAGCTTTCTTT	CASRQNMNTEAFF
NA	NA	TRBV7-2	TRBJ2-1	TGTGCCAGCAGCTTGTCGGTAAGCTCCTACAATGAGCAGTTCTTC	CASSLSVSSYNEQFF
NA	NA	TRBV5-8	TRBJ1-6	TGTGCCAGCAGCTCGACAGCGCCGACGGTGTATTCACCCCTCCACTTT	CASSSTAPTVYSPLHF
NA	NA	TRBV7-6	TRBJ2-7	TGTGCCAGCAGCTTTCAGGGGCCATCCTACGAGCAGTACTTC	CASSFQGPSYEQYF
NA	NA	TRBV6-5	TRBJ2-3	TGTGCCAGCAGTTTCCGAGATACGCAGTATTTT	CASSFRDTQYF
NA	TRBD1	TRBV10-3	TRBJ1-1	TGTGCCATCAGTGGGGACAGGGCCCCCCTGAACACTGAAGCTTTCTTT	CAISGDRAPLNTEAFF
NA	NA	TRBV9	TRBJ1-1	TGTGCCAGCAGCGTAGGGACAGCGAACACTGAAGCTTTCTTT	CASSVGTANTEAFF
NA	NA	TRBV6-5	TRBJ1-2	TGTGCCAGCAGTAAGCGCAGGGGATTGGATTATGGCTACACCTTC	CASSKRRGLDYGYTF
NA	NA	TRBV24-1	TRBJ2-5	TGTGCCACCAGTGATTTATCCCGCGGGAATGGGGAGACCCAGTACTTC	CATSDLSRGNGETQYF
NA	NA	TRBV28	TRBJ2-7	TGTGCCAGCAGTCCCCTGCCTAGGGGTTGGACCTACGAGCAGTACTTC	CASSPLPRGWTYEQYF
NA	NA	TRBV19	TRBJ1-1	TGTGCCAGTAGTATAGACATTCAGCGGGGTAGCCCTGAAGCTTTCTTT	CASSIDIQRGSPEAFF
NA	TRBD2	TRBV2	TRBJ2-1	TGTGCCAGCACCAAGCGGGACCAATACAATGAGCAGTTCTTC	CASTKRDQYNEQFF
NA	TRBD2	TRBV6-2/TRBV6-3	TRBJ2-1	TGTGCCAGCAGTTATAGCGGGGGTAAAGGCGAGCAGTTCTTC	CASSYSGGKGEQFF
NA	NA	TRBV6-5	TRBJ1-6	TGTGCCAGCAGTTACGCGGACAGAAATTATTCACCCCTCCACTTT	CASSYADRNYSPLHF
NA	TRBD1	TRBV7-2	TRBJ2-1	TGTGCCAGCAGCTTAGTCCTCGTTGGGACAGGGGTTAATGAGCAGTTCTTC	CASSLVLVGTGVNEQFF
NA	TRBD1	TRBV2	TRBJ2-6	TGTGCCAGCAGGATGGGGGGACAGGGGATATCTGGGGCCAACGTCCTGACTTTC	CASRMGGQGISGANVLTF
NA	NA	TRBV5-1	TRBJ1-2	TGCGCCAGCAGCTTAACGGACAGATATATGTCTGGCTACACCTTC	CASSLTDRYMSGYTF
NA	TRBD2	TRBV5-1	TRBJ2-7	TGCGCCAGCAGCGCCCCCGGGACTAGCGGGAGCGAGCAGTACTTC	CASSAPGTSGSEQYF
NA	TRBD1	TRBV11-2	TRBJ1-2	TGTGCCAGCAGCGGGACAGGGAACGGCTACACCTTC	CASSGTGNGYTF
NA	NA	TRBV6-2/TRBV6-3	TRBJ2-1	TGTGCCAGCAGTTCGGTCGGGAGCTCCTACAATGAGCAGTTCTTC	CASSSVGSSYNEQFF
NA	NA	TRBV5-1	TRBJ1-2	TGCGCCAGCAGCTTGTCAGGGCATGGCTACACCTTC	CASSLSGHGYTF
NA	NA	TRBV9	TRBJ2-2	TGTGCCAGCAGCCCTCAGGTCAGACATAACACCGGGGAGCTGTTTTTT	CASSPQVRHNTGELFF
NA	NA	TRBV11-2	TRBJ2-5	TGTGCCAGCAGCCCGCAAGAGACCCAGTACTTC	CASSPQETQYF
few	NA	TRBV30	TRBJ1-2	TGTGCCTGGAGGGTCAGCGAGCCCTATGGCTACACCTTC	CAWRVSEPYGYTF
once	TRBD2	TRBV5-4	TRBJ2-5	TGTGCCAGCAGCTTGAATAGCGGGAGTCAAGAGACCCAGTACTTC	CASSLNSGSQETQYF
NA	NA	TRBV30	TRBJ1-1	TGTGCCTGGAGTGTAAACAGGCCAGTAGCTTTCTTT	CAWSVNRPVAFF
NA	TRBD2	TRBV15	TRBJ2-5	TGTGCCACCAGCAGAGCTCAGGGAGGGCCCGAACAAGAGACCCAGTACTTC	CATSRAQGGPEQETQYF
few	NA	TRBV2	TRBJ1-1	TGTGCCAGCAGCAGAATCGGGGGGAACACTGAAGCTTTCTTT	CASSRIGGNTEAFF
NA	TRBD2	TRBV3-1/TRBV3-2	TRBJ2-1	TGTGCCAGCAGCACGCTAGCGGGAGCGACCAATGAGCAGTTCTTC	CASSTLAGATNEQFF
NA	TRBD1	TRBV28	TRBJ2-3	TGTGCGGCAGGGGGCCAGTATTTT	CAAGGQYF
NA	TRBD1	TRBV19	TRBJ1-6	TGTGCCAGTAGTCGGGACAGGTTCTATAATTCACCCCTCCACTTT	CASSRDRFYNSPLHF
NA	TRBD1	TRBV2	TRBJ1-6	TGTGCCACGGTGGGACAGGGTCATTCACCCCTCCACTTT	CATVGQGHSPLHF
once	TRBD1	TRBV5-5	TRBJ1-4	TGTGCCAGCAGCCTCTCTCCGGGACAGGGTAATGAAAAACTGTTTTTT	CASSLSPGQGNEKLFF
NA	TRBD1	TRBV2	TRBJ1-5	TGTGCCAGCAGTGTAACGACAGGGGGCGATAGCAATCAGCCCCAGCATTTT	CASSVTTGGDSNQPQHF
NA	NA	TRBV28	TRBJ1-2	TGTGCCAGCGTGGGCCCTAATAACTATGGCTACACCTTC	CASVGPNNYGYTF
NA	TRBD1	TRBV2	TRBJ1-4	TGTGCCAGCAGTCGGGACAGGGAGAGTAGAGTCTTTTTT	CASSRDRESRVFF
NA	NA	TRBV4-3	TRBJ2-7	TGCGCCAGCAGCCAAGGAGCGGAGGTAGAGTACGAGCAGTACTTC	CASSQGAEVEYEQYF